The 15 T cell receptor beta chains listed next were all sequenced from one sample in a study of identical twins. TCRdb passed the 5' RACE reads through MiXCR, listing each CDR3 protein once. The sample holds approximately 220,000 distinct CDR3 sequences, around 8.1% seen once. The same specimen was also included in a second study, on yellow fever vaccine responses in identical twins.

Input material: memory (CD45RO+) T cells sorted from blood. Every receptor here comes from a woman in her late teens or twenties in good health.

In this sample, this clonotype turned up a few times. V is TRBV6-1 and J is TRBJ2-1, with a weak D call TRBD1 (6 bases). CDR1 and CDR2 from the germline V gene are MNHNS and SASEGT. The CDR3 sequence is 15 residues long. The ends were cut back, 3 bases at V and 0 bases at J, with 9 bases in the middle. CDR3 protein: CASSDTGSSYNEQFF. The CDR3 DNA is TGTGCCAGCAGTGATACAGGGAGCTCCTACAATGAGCAGTTCTTC.

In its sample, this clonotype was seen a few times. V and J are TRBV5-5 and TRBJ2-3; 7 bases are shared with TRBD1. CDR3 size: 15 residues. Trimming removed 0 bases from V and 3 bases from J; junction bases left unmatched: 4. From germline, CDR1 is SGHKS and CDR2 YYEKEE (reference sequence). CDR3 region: CASSLEARGTDTQYF. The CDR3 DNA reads TGTGCCAGCAGCTTGGAAGCCAGGGGGACAGATACGCAGTATTTT.

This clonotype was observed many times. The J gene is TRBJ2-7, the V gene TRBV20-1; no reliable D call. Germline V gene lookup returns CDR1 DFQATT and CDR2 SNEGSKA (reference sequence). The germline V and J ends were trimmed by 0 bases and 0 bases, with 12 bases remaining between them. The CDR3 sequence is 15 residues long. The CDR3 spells CSARDLHSPSYEQYF. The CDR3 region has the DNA TGCAGTGCTAGAGATCTGCACAGTCCCTCCTACGAGCAGTACTTC.

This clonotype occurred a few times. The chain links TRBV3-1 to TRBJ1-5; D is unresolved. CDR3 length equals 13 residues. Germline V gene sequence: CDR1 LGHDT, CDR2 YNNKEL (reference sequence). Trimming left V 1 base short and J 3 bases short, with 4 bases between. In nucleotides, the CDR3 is TGTGCCAGCAGCCAAGCCGTCAATCAGCCCCAGCATTTT. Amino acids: CASSQAVNQPQHF.

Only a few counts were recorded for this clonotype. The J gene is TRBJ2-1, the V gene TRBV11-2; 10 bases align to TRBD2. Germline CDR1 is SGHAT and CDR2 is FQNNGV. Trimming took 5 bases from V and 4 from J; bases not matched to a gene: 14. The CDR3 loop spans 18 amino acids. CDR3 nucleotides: TGTGCCAGCAGCCGAAGGGGCGTAGCGGGAGGTCCTTACAATGAGCAGTTCTTC. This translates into CASSRRGVAGGPYNEQFF.

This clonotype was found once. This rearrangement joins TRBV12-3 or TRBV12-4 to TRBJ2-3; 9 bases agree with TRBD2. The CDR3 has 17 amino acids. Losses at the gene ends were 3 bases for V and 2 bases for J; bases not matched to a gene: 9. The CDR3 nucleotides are TGTGCCAGCAGTTTTGGTAGCGGGGGAGACAACACAGATACGCAGTATTTT. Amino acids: CASSFGSGGDNTDTQYF.

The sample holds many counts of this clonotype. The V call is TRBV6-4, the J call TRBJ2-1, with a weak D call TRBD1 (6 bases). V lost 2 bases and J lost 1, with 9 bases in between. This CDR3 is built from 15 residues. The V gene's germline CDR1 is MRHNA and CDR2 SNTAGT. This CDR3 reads CASSDKTGSYNEQFF. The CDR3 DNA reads TGTGCCAGCAGTGACAAGACAGGTTCCTACAATGAGCAGTTCTTC.

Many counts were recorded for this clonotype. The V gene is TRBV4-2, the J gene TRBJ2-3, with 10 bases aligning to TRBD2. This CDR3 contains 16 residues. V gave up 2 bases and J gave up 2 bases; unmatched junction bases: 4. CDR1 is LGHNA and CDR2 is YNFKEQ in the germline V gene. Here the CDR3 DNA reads TGTGCCAGCAGCCAAAATAGCGGGGGGTCCACAGATACGCAGTATTTT. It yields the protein CASSQNSGGSTDTQYF.

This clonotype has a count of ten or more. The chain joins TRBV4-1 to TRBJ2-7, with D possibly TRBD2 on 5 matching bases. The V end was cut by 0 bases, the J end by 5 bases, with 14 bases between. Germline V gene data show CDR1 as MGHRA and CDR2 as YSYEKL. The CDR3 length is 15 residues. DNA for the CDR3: TGCGCCAGCAGCCAAGAGTGGCGAAGAGGGAACGAGCAGTACTTC. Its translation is CASSQEWRRGNEQYF.

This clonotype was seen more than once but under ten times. The CDR3 loop reads CASSQEPGRSYEQYF. The CDR3 DNA sequence: TGCGCCAGCAGCCAAGAACCGGGGCGTTCCTACGAGCAGTACTTC. The chain combines TRBV4-1 with TRBJ2-7; possibly TRBD1 or TRBD2 for D (5 bases each). The V end was cut by 0 bases, the J end by 1 base, with 10 bases between. CDR3 length equals 15 residues. Looked up from germline, CDR1 is MGHRA and CDR2 is YSYEKL.

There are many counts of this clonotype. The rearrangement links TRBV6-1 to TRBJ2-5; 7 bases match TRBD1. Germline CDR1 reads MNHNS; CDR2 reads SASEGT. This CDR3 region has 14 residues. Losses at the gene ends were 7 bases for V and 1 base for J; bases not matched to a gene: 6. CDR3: CASKTGYPQETQYF. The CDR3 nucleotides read TGTGCCAGCAAGACAGGGTACCCCCAAGAGACCCAGTACTTC.

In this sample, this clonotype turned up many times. In nucleotides, the CDR3 is TGTGCCACCAGTCCGGGGAATGAGCAGTTCTTC. It encodes CATSPGNEQFF. The V gene is TRBV24-1, the J gene TRBJ2-1, with D perhaps matching TRBD2 (5 bases). V was clipped by 6 bases and J by 7 bases, with 6 bases between them. CDR1 and CDR2 (germline): KGHDR, SFDVKD. This CDR3 is built from 11 residues.

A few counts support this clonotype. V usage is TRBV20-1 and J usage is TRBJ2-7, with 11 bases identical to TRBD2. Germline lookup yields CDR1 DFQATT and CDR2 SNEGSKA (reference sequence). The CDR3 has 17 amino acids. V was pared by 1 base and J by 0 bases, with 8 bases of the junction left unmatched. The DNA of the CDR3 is TGCAGTGCTAGAGGGTCTAGCGGGAGGATGCTCTCCTACGAGCAGTACTTC. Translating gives CSARGSSGRMLSYEQYF.

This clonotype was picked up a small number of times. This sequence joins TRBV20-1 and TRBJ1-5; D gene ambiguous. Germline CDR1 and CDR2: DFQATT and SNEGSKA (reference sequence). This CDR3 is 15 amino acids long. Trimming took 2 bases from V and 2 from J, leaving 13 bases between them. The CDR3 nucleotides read TGCAGTGCTAGAAGGGTGTCCGAAGGCAATCAGCCCCAGCATTTT. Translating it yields CSARRVSEGNQPQHF.

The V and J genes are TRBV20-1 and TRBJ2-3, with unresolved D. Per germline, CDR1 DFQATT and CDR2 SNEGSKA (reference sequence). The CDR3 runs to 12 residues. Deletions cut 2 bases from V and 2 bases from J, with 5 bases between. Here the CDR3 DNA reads TGCAGTGCTAGACCCCCCACAGATACGCAGTATTTT. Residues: CSARPPTDTQYF.